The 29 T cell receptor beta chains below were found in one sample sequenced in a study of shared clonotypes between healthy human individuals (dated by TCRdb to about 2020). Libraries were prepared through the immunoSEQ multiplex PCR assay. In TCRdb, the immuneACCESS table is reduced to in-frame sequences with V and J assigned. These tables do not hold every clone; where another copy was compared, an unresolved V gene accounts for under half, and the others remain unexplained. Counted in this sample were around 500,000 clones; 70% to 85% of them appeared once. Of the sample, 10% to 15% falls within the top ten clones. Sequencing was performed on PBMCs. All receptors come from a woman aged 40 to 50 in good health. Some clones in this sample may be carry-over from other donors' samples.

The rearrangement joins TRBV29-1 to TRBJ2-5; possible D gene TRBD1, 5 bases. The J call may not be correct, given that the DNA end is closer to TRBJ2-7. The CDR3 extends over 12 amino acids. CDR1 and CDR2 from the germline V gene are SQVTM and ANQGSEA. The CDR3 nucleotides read TGCAGCGCCGGATCAAGGGGTACCGAGCAGTACTTC. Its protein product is CSAGSRGTEQYF.

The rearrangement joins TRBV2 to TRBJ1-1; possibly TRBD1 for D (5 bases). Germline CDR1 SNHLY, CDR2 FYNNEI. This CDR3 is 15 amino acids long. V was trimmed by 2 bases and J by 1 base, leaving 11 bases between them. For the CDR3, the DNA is TGTGCCAGCAGTGAACAAGGGGCCCAGAACACTGAAGCTTTCTTT. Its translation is CASSEQGAQNTEAFF.

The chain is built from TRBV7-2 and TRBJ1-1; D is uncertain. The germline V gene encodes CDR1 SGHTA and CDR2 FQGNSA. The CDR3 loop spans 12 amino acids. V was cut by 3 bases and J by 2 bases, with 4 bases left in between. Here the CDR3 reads CASSFLNTEAFF. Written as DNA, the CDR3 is TGTGCCAGCAGCTTTTTAAACACTGAAGCTTTCTTT.

The CDR3: CASSLGGRGGYTF. CDR3 nucleotide sequence: TGTGCCAGCAGCCTAGGGGGCAGAGGCGGCTACACCTTC. The V gene is TRBV9, the J gene TRBJ1-2; TRBD1 matches at 7 bases. The CDR3 is 13 residues long. The germline V gene has CDR1 SGDLS and CDR2 YYNGEE. V was pared by 4 bases and J by 8 bases, with 8 bases of the junction left unmatched.

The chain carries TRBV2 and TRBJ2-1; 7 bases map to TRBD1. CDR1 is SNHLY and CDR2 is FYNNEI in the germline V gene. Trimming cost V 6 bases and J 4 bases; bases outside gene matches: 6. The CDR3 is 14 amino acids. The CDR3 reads CASRRQGRYNEQFF. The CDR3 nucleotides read TGTGCCAGCAGACGACAGGGACGGTACAATGAGCAGTTCTTC.

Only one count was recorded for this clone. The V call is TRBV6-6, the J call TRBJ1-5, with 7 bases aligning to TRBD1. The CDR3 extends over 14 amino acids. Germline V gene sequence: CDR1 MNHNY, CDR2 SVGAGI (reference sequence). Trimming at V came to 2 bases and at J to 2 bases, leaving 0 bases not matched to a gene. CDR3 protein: CASSYTGGNQPQHF. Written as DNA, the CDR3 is TGTGCCAGCAGTTACACAGGGGGCAATCAGCCCCAGCATTTT.

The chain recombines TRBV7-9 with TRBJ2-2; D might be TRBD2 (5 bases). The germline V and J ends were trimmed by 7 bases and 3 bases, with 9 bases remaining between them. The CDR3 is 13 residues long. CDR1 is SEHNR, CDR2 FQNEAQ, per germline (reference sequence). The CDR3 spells CASTLSDTGELFF. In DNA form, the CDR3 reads TGTGCCAGCACCCTTAGCGACACCGGGGAGCTGTTTTTT. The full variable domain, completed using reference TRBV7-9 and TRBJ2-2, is DTGVSQNPRHKITKRGQNVTFRCDPISEHNRLYWYRQTLGQGPEFLTYFQNEAQLEKSRLLSDRFSAERPKGSFSTLEIQRTEQGDSAMYLCASTLSDTGELFFGEGSRLTVL.

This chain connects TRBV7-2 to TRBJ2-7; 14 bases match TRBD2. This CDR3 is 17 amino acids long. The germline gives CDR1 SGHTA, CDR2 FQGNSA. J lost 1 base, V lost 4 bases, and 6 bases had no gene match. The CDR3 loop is CASSSRLAGGLSYEQYF. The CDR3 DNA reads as TGTGCCAGCAGCTCCCGACTAGCGGGAGGGTTATCCTACGAGCAGTACTTC. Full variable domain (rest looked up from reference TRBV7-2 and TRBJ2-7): GAGVSQSPSNKVTEKGKDVELRCDPISGHTALYWYRQSLGQGLEFLIYFQGNSAPDKSGLPSDRFSAERTGGSVSTLTIQRTQQEDSAVYLCASSSRLAGGLSYEQYFGPGTRLTVT.

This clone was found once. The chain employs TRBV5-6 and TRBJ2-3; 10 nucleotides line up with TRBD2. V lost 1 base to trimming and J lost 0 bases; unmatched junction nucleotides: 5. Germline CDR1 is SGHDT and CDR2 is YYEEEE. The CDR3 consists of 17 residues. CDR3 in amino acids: CASSLRTSGISTDTQYF. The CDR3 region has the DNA TGTGCCAGCAGCTTGAGGACTAGCGGAATTAGCACAGATACGCAGTATTTT.

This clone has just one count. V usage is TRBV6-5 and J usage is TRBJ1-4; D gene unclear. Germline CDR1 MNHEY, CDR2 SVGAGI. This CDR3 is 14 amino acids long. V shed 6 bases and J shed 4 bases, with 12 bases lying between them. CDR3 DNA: TGTGCCAGCAGATTGGACGGGTTTAATGAAAAACTGTTTTTT. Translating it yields CASRLDGFNEKLFF.

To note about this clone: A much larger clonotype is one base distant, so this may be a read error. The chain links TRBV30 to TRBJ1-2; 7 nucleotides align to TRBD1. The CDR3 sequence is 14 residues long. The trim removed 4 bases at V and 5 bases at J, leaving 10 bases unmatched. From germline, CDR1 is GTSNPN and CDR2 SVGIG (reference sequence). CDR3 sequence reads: CAWKKQGNPYGYTF. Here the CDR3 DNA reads TGTGCCTGGAAGAAACAGGGGAATCCATATGGCTACACCTTC.

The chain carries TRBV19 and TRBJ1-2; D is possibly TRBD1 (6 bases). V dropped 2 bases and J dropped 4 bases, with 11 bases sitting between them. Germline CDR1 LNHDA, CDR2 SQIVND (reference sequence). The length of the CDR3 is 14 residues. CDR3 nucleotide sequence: TGTGCCAGTAGTATACAGGGGTCTTTCTATGGCTACACCTTC. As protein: CASSIQGSFYGYTF.

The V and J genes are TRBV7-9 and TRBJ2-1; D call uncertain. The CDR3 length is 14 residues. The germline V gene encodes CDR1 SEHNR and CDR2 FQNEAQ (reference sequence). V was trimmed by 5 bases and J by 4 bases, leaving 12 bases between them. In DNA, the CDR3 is TGTGCCAGCAGCGGCTCTACTACATACAATGAGCAGTTCTTC. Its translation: CASSGSTTYNEQFF.

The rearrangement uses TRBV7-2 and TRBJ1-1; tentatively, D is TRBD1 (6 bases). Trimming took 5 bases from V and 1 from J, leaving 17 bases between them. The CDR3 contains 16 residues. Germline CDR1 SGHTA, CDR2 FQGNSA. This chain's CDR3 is CASSPYRESPNTEAFF. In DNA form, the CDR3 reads TGTGCCAGCAGCCCCTACAGGGAGTCCCCGAACACTGAAGCTTTCTTT.

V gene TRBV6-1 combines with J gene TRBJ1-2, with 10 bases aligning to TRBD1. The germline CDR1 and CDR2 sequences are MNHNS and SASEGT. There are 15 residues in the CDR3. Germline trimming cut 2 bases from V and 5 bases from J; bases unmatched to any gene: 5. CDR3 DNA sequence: TGTGCCAGCAGTGAACCGGGACAGGGGAGATATGGCTACACCTTC. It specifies CASSEPGQGRYGYTF.

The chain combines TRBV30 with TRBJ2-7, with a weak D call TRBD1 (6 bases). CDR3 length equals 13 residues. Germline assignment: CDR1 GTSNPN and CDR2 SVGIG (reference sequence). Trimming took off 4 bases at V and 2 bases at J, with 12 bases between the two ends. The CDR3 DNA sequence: TGTGCCTGGACTCAGGGGATCGCCTACGAGCAGTACTTC. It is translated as CAWTQGIAYEQYF.

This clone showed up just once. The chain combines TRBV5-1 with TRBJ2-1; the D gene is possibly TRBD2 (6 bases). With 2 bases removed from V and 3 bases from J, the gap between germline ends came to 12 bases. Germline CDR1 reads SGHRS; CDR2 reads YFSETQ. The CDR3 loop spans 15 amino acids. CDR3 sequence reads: CASSFGRRDYNEQFF. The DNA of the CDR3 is TGCGCCAGCAGCTTTGGTCGGCGGGACTACAATGAGCAGTTCTTC.

The CDR3 is CASGDRGLSVYEQYF. In DNA, the CDR3 is TGTGCCAGCGGAGACAGGGGGCTGAGTGTTTACGAGCAGTACTTC. The genes are TRBV6-1 and TRBJ2-7, with 10 positions matching TRBD1. V was clipped by 8 bases and J by 4 bases; unmatched bases: 11. Germline V gives CDR1 MNHNS, CDR2 SASEGT. The CDR3 consists of 15 residues.

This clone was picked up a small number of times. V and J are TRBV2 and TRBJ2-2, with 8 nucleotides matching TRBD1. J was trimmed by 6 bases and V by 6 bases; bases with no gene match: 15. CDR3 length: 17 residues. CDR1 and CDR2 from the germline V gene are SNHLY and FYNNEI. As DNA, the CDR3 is TGTGCCAGCAGGGTTGGGACAGGTGGACGGCATGCCGGGGAGCTGTTTTTT. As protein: CASRVGTGGRHAGELFF. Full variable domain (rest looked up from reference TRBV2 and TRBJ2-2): EPEVTQTPSHQVTQMGQEVILRCVPISNHLYFYWYRQILGQKVEFLVSFYNNEISEKSEIFDDQFSVERPDGSNFTLKIRSTKLEDSAMYFCASRVGTGGRHAGELFFGEGSRLTVL.

CDR3 nucleotides: TGTGCCAGCTCCACTAGCGGTTACAATGAGCAGTTCTTC. Protein: CASSTSGYNEQFF. The chain couples TRBV18 to TRBJ2-1; 8 nucleotides match TRBD2. V gave up 6 bases and J gave up 4 bases; unmatched junction bases: 2. The CDR3 sequence is 13 residues long. The germline CDR1 and CDR2 sequences are KGHSH and LQKENI.

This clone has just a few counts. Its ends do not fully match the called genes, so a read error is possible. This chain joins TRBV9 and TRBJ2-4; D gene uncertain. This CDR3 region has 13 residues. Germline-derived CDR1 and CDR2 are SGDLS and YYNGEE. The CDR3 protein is CASSVESSSIQHF. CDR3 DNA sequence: TGTGCCAGCAGCGTAGAATCGAGCAGCATTCAGCACTTC.

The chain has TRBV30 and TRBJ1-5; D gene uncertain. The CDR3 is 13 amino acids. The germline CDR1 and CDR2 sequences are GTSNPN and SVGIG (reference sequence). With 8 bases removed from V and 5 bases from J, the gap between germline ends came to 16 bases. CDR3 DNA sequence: TGTGCCGGATCGACGGAGGAGGATCAGCCCCAGCATTTT. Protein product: CAGSTEEDQPQHF.

The CDR3 DNA sequence: TGTGCCAGCAGCGCCAGCGGGGTGGTAGCGGGAGGTCAAAATACGCAGTATTTT. It translates to CASSASGVVAGGQNTQYF. The chain carries TRBV9 and TRBJ2-3; 10 nucleotides align to TRBD2. The CDR3 is 18 amino acids. Germline loops: CDR1 SGDLS, CDR2 YYNGEE. The ends lost 3 bases at V and 7 bases at J; junction bases unmatched: 17. The full variable domain, completed using reference TRBV9 and TRBJ2-3, is DSGVTQTPKHLITATGQRVTLRCSPRSGDLSVYWYQQSLDQGLQFLIQYYNGEERAKGNILERFSAQQFPDLHSELNLSSLELGDSALYFCASSASGVVAGGQNTQYFGPGTRLTVL.

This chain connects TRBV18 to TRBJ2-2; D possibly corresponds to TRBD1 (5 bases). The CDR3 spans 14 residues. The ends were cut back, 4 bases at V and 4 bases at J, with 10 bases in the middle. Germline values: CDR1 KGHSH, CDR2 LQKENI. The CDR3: CASSRDTGTGELFF. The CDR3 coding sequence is TGTGCCAGCTCACGCGACACAGGCACCGGGGAGCTGTTTTTT.

CDR3 bases: TGTGCCAGCAGTTACCGACAGGGGCCACAAGAGACCCAGTACTTC. Translated: CASSYRQGPQETQYF. The gene calls are TRBV28 and TRBJ2-5; TRBD1 matches at 8 bases. The CDR3 totals 15 residues. From germline, CDR1 is MDHEN and CDR2 SYDVKM. Unmatched junction bases numbered 6, after V lost 4 bases and J lost 2 bases.

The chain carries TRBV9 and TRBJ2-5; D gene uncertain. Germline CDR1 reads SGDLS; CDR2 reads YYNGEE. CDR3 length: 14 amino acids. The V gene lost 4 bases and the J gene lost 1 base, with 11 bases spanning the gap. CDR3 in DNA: TGTGCCAGCAGCCCACACGCCTCCCAAGAGACCCAGTACTTC. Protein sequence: CASSPHASQETQYF. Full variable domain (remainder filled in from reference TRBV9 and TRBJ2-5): DSGVTQTPKHLITATGQRVTLRCSPRSGDLSVYWYQQSLDQGLQFLIQYYNGEERAKGNILERFSAQQFPDLHSELNLSSLELGDSALYFCASSPHASQETQYFGPGTRLLVL.

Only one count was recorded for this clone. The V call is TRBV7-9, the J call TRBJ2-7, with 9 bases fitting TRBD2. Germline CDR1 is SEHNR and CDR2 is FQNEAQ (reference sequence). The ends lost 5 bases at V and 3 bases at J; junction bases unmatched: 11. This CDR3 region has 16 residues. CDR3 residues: CASSAPGLAGIYEQYF. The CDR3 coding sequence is TGTGCCAGCAGCGCCCCGGGGCTAGCGGGAATCTACGAGCAGTACTTC.

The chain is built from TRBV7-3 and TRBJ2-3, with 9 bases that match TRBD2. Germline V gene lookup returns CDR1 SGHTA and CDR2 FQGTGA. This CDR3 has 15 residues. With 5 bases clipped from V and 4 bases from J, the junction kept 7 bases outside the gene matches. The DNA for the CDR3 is TGTGCCAGCAGCCCGGGACTAGCATCCCCAGATACGCAGTATTTT. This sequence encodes CASSPGLASPDTQYF. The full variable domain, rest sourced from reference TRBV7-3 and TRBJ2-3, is GAGVSQTPSNKVTEKGKYVELRCDPISGHTALYWYRQSLGQGPEFLIYFQGTGAADDSGLPNDRFFAVRPEGSVSTLKIQRTERGDSAVYLCASSPGLASPDTQYFGPGTRLTVL.

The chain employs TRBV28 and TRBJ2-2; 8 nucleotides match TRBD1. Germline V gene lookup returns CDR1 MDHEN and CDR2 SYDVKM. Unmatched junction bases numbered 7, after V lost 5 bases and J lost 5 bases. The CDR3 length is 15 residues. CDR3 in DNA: TGTGCCAGCAGTACTGGGACAGGTGAAACCGGGGAGCTGTTTTTT. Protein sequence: CASSTGTGETGELFF.